This T cell receptor (beta chain) was recovered during a study of shared clonotypes between healthy human individuals. Overall study: Sampling drew on donors who were a couple of women and a few men aged 18 to 49. Findings of the study overall: Naive CD4 clonotype sharing across a few donors was approximately 5%.

Germline CDR1 reads GTSNPN; CDR2 reads SVGIG (reference sequence). V lost 4 bases and J lost 4, with 19 bases in between. CDR3 size: 15 residues. Comment on this clone: Its antigen is unidentified.

For sorted subsets, approximately 180 ng DNA per replicate equaled approximately 32,000 T cell genomes. The authors' processing: Junction-only sequences without quality scores came from ImmunoSEQ, so filtering differed. Some clones are missing from TCRdb's copy, which holds only in-frame ones; the method was immunoSEQ multiplex PCR. D and trimming come from the DNA, and the V and J calls and clone size come from that table. Of 100,000 or so clones listed, about 63% are singletons. This TCR was recovered from a woman aged 25 to 45 in good health. This rearrangement joins TRBV30 to TRBJ1-1, with a tentative D call TRBD1 (5 bases). The sequencing sample was made of memory CD8+ T cells sorted from blood. The subset was: CD45RO+ cells pooled with CCR7-negative TemRA cells. For the CDR3, the DNA is TGTGCCTGGATGACCATACCCGGGGCGCTCACTGAAGCTTTCTTT. Its translation is CAWMTIPGALTEAFF. Full variable domain (outside the CDR3, taken from reference TRBV30 and TRBJ1-1): SQTIHQWPATLVQPVGSPLSLECTVEGTSNPNLYWYRQAAGRGLQLLFYSVGIGQISSEVPQNLSASRPQDRQFILSSKKLLLSDSGFYLCAWMTIPGALTEAFFGQGTRLTVV.